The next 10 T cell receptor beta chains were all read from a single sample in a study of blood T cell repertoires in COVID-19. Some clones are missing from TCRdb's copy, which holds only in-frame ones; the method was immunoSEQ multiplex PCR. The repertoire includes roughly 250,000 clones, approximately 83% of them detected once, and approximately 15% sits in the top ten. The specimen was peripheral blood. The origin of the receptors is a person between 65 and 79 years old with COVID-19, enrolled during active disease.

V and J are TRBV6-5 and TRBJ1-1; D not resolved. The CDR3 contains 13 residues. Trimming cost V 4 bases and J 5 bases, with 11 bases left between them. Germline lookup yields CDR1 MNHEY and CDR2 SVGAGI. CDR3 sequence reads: CASSSLPGTEAFF. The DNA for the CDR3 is TGTGCCAGCAGTTCCCTTCCGGGGACTGAAGCTTTCTTT.

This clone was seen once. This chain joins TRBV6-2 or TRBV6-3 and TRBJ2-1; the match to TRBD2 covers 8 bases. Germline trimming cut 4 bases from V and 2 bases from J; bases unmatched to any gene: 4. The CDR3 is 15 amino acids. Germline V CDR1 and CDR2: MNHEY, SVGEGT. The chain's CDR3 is CASSWNSGAYNEQFF. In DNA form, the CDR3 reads TGTGCCAGCAGTTGGAATAGCGGGGCCTACAATGAGCAGTTCTTC.

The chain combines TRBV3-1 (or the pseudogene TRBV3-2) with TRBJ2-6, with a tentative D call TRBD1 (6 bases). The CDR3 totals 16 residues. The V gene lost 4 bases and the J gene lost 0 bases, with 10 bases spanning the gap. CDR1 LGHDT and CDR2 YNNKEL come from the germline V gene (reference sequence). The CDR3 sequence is CASSLGGGSGANVLTF. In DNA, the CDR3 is TGTGCCAGCAGCCTAGGGGGTGGCTCTGGGGCCAACGTCCTGACTTTC.

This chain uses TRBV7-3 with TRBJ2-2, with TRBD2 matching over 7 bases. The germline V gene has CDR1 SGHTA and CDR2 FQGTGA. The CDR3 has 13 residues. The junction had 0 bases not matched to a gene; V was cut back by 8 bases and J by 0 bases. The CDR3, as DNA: TGTGCCAGCGGGAGGGCGAACACCGGGGAGCTGTTTTTT. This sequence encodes CASGRANTGELFF.

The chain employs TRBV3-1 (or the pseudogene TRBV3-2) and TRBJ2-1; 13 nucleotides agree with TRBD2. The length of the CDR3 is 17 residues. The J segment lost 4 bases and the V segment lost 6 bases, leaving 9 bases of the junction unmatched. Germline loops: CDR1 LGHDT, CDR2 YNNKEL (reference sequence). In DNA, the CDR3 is TGTGCCAGCAGTAAACTAGCGGGGGGGCGCCTTTACAATGAGCAGTTCTTC. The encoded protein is CASSKLAGGRLYNEQFF.

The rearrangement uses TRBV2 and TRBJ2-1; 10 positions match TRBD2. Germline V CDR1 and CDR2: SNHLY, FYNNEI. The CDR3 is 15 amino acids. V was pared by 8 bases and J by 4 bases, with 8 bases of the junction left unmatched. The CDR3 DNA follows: TGTGCCAGCGCTCGACTAGCGGGCGCATACAATGAGCAGTTCTTC. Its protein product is CASARLAGAYNEQFF.

In DNA, the CDR3 is TGTGCCAGCAGTTACGTTACTAGCGGGAGCTACGAGCAGTACTTC. Amino acid sequence: CASSYVTSGSYEQYF. V usage is TRBV6-2 or TRBV6-3 and J usage is TRBJ2-7, with TRBD2 identical over 11 bases. This CDR3 comprises 15 residues. Germline-derived CDR1 and CDR2 are MNHEY and SVGEGT. With V trimmed by 2 bases and J by 3 bases, 3 bases remained unmatched.

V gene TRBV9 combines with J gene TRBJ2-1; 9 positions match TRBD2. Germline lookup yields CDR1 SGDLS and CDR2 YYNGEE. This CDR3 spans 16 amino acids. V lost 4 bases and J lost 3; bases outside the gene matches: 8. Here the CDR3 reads CASSPRLAEDYNEQFF. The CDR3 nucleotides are TGTGCCAGCAGCCCTCGACTAGCGGAAGACTACAATGAGCAGTTCTTC.

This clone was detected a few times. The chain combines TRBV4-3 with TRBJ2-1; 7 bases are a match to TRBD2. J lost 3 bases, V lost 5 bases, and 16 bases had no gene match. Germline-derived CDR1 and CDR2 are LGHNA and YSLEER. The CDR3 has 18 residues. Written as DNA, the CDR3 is TGCGCCAGCAGCTCTAGCCCCAGCGGGACTCTTAGCTACAATGAGCAGTTCTTC. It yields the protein CASSSSPSGTLSYNEQFF.

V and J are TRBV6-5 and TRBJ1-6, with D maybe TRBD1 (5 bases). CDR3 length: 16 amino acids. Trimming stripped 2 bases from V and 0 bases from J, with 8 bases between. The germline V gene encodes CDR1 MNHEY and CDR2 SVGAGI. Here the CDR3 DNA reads TGTGCCAGCAGTTACGGGCAGGGCTCCTATAATTCACCCCTCCACTTT. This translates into CASSYGQGSYNSPLHF.